Following are 21 T cell receptor beta chains from one sample sequenced in a study of T cell repertoires in cytomegalovirus infection. TCRdb reprocessed the reads via MiXCR and lists one record per CDR3 protein. The sample consists of fewer than 200,000 distinct CDR3 sequences, approximately 15% of them appearing once. The sample was PBMCs. All receptors derive from a human donor in good health (CMV status not recorded). Some clones in this sample may be carry-over from other donors' samples.

The table lists this clonotype with many counts. The chain recombines TRBV7-2 with TRBJ1-4; possibly TRBD1 for D (5 bases). Germline V gives CDR1 SGHTA, CDR2 FQGNSA. V lost 3 bases, J lost 14 bases, and 25 bases lay in between. CDR3 size: 16 residues. This chain's CDR3 is CASSFGDGGGRGGLFF. The CDR3 nucleotides read TGTGCCAGCAGCTTCGGGGACGGAGGAGGTCGGGGAGGGCTGTTTTTT.

This clonotype occurred many times. The chain has TRBV7-8 and TRBJ2-5; D ambiguous. Trimming shortened V by 5 bases and J by 2 bases, and 15 bases separated the two germline ends. There are 15 residues in the CDR3. CDR1 and CDR2 (germline): SGHVS, FQNEAQ. The CDR3 loop reads CASSPRAREQETQYF. For the CDR3, the DNA is TGTGCCAGCAGCCCCCGTGCGCGCGAACAAGAGACCCAGTACTTC.

This clonotype was observed many times. This chain uses TRBV7-3 with TRBJ2-5; D might be TRBD1 (7 bases). Trimming removed 5 bases from V and 5 bases from J, with 21 bases in between. Looked up from germline, CDR1 is SGHTA and CDR2 is FQGTGA. CDR3 size: 16 residues. CDR3 bases: TGTGCCAGCAGCCCTAAGGGGGCCGGGGGCGGGGAGACCCAGTACTTC. Its protein product is CASSPKGAGGGETQYF.

The V gene is TRBV11-2, the J gene TRBJ1-1; TRBD1 is a possible D gene (5 bases). This CDR3 has 14 amino acids. V was clipped by 5 bases and J by 4 bases, with 14 bases between them. Germline V gene data show CDR1 as SGHAT and CDR2 as FQNNGV. Here the CDR3 reads CASSLSSRATEAFF. The CDR3 nucleotides are TGTGCCAGCAGCCTTAGTTCCAGGGCCACTGAAGCTTTCTTT.

This clonotype was detected ten times or more. The chain employs TRBV28 and TRBJ1-1; TRBD1 matches 8 bases. The ends lost 5 bases at V and 12 bases at J; junction bases unmatched: 11. The CDR3 runs to 13 residues. Germline V gene sequence: CDR1 MDHEN, CDR2 SYDVKM. The CDR3: CASSVRGRGWTFF. The CDR3 DNA sequence: TGTGCCAGCAGTGTCAGGGGGCGAGGCTGGACTTTCTTT.

A few counts support this clonotype. The chain carries TRBV19 and TRBJ2-5; D is ambiguous. Germline V gene sequence: CDR1 LNHDA, CDR2 SQIVND (reference sequence). The CDR3 spans 11 residues. Between the trimmed V and J ends, which lost 10 bases and 5 bases, there was a span of 11 bases. The CDR3 coding sequence is TGTGCCACCCGCGTCGTGGAGACCCAGTACTTC. Translation: CATRVVETQYF.

This clonotype was detected ten times or more. This rearrangement joins TRBV7-8 to TRBJ1-5, with TRBD1 matching over 9 bases. This CDR3 comprises 15 residues. The ends lost 0 bases at V and 7 bases at J; junction bases unmatched: 4. Germline V gives CDR1 SGHVS, CDR2 FQNEAQ. CDR3 loop: CASSLAGDRAQPQHF. For the CDR3, the DNA is TGTGCCAGCAGCTTAGCGGGGGACAGGGCCCAGCCCCAGCATTTT.

This chain uses TRBV12-3 or TRBV12-4 with TRBJ1-1; maybe TRBD1 (6 bases). The CDR3 sequence is 17 residues long. The V end was cut by 1 base, the J end by 11 bases, with 26 bases between. CDR3 amino acids: CASSLEIGAVGGYKAFF. The CDR3 nucleotides are TGTGCCAGCAGTTTAGAGATCGGTGCGGTAGGGGGGTATAAGGCTTTCTTT.

Many counts were recorded for this clonotype. The CDR3 loop is CASSPYRETIGYTF. CDR3 nucleotide sequence: TGTGCCAGCAGCCCATACCGCGAGACGATTGGCTACACCTTC. The chain carries TRBV7-2 and TRBJ1-2; D is unresolved. CDR3 length: 14 residues. Per the germline V gene, CDR1 is SGHTA and CDR2 is FQGNSA. V was cut by 5 bases and J by 7 bases, with 17 bases left in between.

A few counts support this clonotype. The chain carries TRBV14 and TRBJ1-1; D is unresolved. The CDR3 has 13 amino acids. Trimming left V 2 bases short and J 7 bases short, with 11 bases between. CDR1 and CDR2 from the germline V gene are SGHDN and FVKESK. DNA of the CDR3: TGTGCCAGCAGCCAACATCGAGCCGTTGAAGCTTTCTTT. It is translated as CASSQHRAVEAFF.

This clonotype was detected many times. The chain recombines TRBV6-2 or TRBV6-3 with TRBJ2-3, with D tentatively TRBD2 (6 bases). This CDR3 is built from 13 residues. Germline CDR1 reads MNHEY; CDR2 reads SVGEGT. V was clipped by 7 bases and J by 2 bases, with 10 bases between them. Here the CDR3 reads CASNLADTDTQYF. The CDR3 DNA sequence: TGTGCCAGCAATTTAGCGGACACAGATACGCAGTATTTT.

The rearrangement links TRBV27 to TRBJ1-1; D is uncertain. The CDR3 loop spans 16 amino acids. V lost 3 bases, J lost 0 bases, and 14 bases lay in between. Germline CDR1 and CDR2: MNHEY and SMNVEV (reference sequence). The CDR3 DNA reads TGTGCCAGCAGTTTTTCTCCCGGTCCCTTGAACACTGAAGCTTTCTTT. Protein sequence: CASSFSPGPLNTEAFF.

The rearrangement uses TRBV2 and TRBJ2-7, with D perhaps matching TRBD2 (5 bases). There are 13 residues in the CDR3. From germline, CDR1 is SNHLY and CDR2 FYNNEI. V lost 7 bases and J lost 2, with 12 bases in between. CDR3 protein: CASNPQAAYEQYF. The CDR3 nucleotides read TGTGCCAGCAACCCCCAAGCGGCCTACGAGCAGTACTTC.

This clonotype was counted many times. This chain connects TRBV25-1 to TRBJ1-1; perhaps TRBD1 as D (5 bases). CDR3 length: 16 amino acids. Germline V gives CDR1 MGHDK, CDR2 SYGVNS. The V end was cut by 4 bases, the J end by 4 bases, with 19 bases between. The CDR3 loop is CASSARPGGSSTEAFF. CDR3 coding DNA: TGTGCCAGCAGTGCTCGACCGGGGGGGAGTAGCACTGAAGCTTTCTTT.

The rearrangement uses TRBV19 and TRBJ2-3; D unclear. This CDR3 region has 14 residues. Trimming pared 5 bases from V and 5 bases from J, leaving 14 bases between. The germline V gene encodes CDR1 LNHDA and CDR2 SQIVND (reference sequence). The chain's CDR3 is CASSAHQLVDTQYF. CDR3 sequence (DNA): TGTGCCAGTAGTGCCCACCAGTTAGTAGATACGCAGTATTTT.

The CDR3 nucleotides are TGTGCCAGCAGTTACTCGATCCTCACCGGGGAGCTGTTTTTT. Its protein product is CASSYSILTGELFF. V and J are TRBV6-2 or TRBV6-3 and TRBJ2-2, with D unresolved. Trimming removed 0 bases from V and 4 bases from J, with 6 bases in between. Germline CDR1 is MNHEY and CDR2 is SVGEGT. The CDR3 totals 14 residues.

In this sample, this clonotype turned up many times. The chain uses TRBV6-4 and TRBJ2-1; 11 bases map to TRBD1. This CDR3 has 14 residues. The V gene end was trimmed by 2 bases and the J gene end by 6 bases; junction bases not matched to a gene: 0. Germline V gene data show CDR1 as MRHNA and CDR2 as SNTAGT. DNA of the CDR3: TGTGCCAGCAGTGACGGGACAGGGGGCAATGAGCAGTTCTTC. Protein: CASSDGTGGNEQFF.

This clonotype was counted many times. The chain combines TRBV7-2 with TRBJ2-4; tentatively, D is TRBD2 (5 bases). V was shortened by 5 bases and J by 0 bases, with 23 bases between the two germline ends. This CDR3 has 19 residues. Per germline, CDR1 SGHTA and CDR2 FQGNSA. CDR3 in DNA: TGTGCCAGCAGCCCGCGTGGACCTGCGGGTGACCTAGCCAAAAACATTCAGTACTTC. This codes for CASSPRGPAGDLAKNIQYF.

This clonotype was picked up many times. This sequence joins TRBV7-2 and TRBJ2-7; D is unresolved. The CDR3 extends over 12 amino acids. Germline CDR1 is SGHTA and CDR2 is FQGNSA. V lost 3 bases and J 2 bases, leaving 5 bases between the germline ends. CDR3 DNA sequence: TGTGCCAGCAGCTTCGTCGCCTACGAGCAGTACTTC. Residues: CASSFVAYEQYF.

This clonotype was found a few times. This chain links TRBV7-9 with TRBJ1-2, with 10 positions matching TRBD1. CDR3 size: 18 residues. V shed 5 bases, J shed 4 bases, and the junction held 16 bases outside the gene matches. The V gene's germline CDR1 is SEHNR and CDR2 FQNEAQ (reference sequence). This CDR3 reads CASSRAGTGAKGIYGYTF. CDR3 DNA sequence: TGTGCCAGCAGCCGAGCCGGGACAGGGGCTAAAGGAATCTATGGCTACACCTTC.

This clonotype was found a few times. This chain uses TRBV29-1 with TRBJ2-7; either TRBD1 or TRBD2 may supply D (5 bases each). The CDR3 extends over 10 amino acids. Germline CDR1 reads SQVTM; CDR2 reads ANQGSEA. With 6 bases removed from V and 4 bases from J, the gap between germline ends came to 7 bases. The CDR3 nucleotides are TGCAGCGTGGGGGAGTACGAGCAGTACTTC. Translation gives CSVGEYEQYF.